This is a list of T cell receptor beta chains from one sample in a study of cytotoxic CD8 clonotypes in ibrutinib-treated CLL. Assay: immunoSEQ multiplex PCR; the TCRdb copy retains only in-frame clones and omits some. The sample carries 200,000 to 250,000 clones, 70% recorded once. This specimen was PBMCs, taken after 24 months of ibrutinib treatment. The receptors come from a human donor with chronic lymphocytic leukemia. Each CDR3 is given with its conserved first and last residue. A D gene is named only where the DNA matches it firmly. Part of the rows lack a size; the others show once, few, many or a class for expanded clones.

DNA	CDR3	size	D	V	J
TGTGCCAGTAGTCTCTTCCCTACCGGGACAGGGAGGAATGAGCAGTTCTTC	CASSLFPTGTGRNEQFF	.	TRBD1	TRBV19	TRBJ2-1
TGCGCCAGCAGCCAAACTAACCAGGGGACGGGCTATGGCTACACCTTC	CASSQTNQGTGYGYTF	once	.	TRBV4-3	TRBJ1-2
TGCGCCAGCAGCTTGGGCCTGAACGACCCTGAAAAACTGTTTTTT	CASSLGLNDPEKLFF	.	.	TRBV5-1	TRBJ1-4
TGTGCCTGCATACGACAGGTTGAAGCTTTCTTT	CACIRQVEAFF	.	.	TRBV30	TRBJ1-1
TGTGCCAGCAGCGTTTGGGGCGGGACAACAGATACGCAGTATTTT	CASSVWGGTTDTQYF	.	.	TRBV9	TRBJ2-3
TGTGCCAGCAGTAAGAGGTCAACCGGGGAGACCCAGTACTTC	CASSKRSTGETQYF	.	.	TRBV4-2	TRBJ2-5
TGTGCCAGCAGCACAAACCGGGAGACTCTGAATGGCTACACCTTC	CASSTNRETLNGYTF	.	.	TRBV11-2	TRBJ1-2
TGTGCCAGCAGCCCAGCCGGGACTAGCGGTCTCTACGAGCAGTACTTC	CASSPAGTSGLYEQYF	once	TRBD2	TRBV11-2	TRBJ2-7
TGTGCCAGCAGCCAAGGGGCCTACGAGCAGTACTTC	CASSQGAYEQYF	few	.	TRBV14	TRBJ2-7
TGTGCCAGCAGCCAAGATAACGGAGGCCTGGGCTACACCTTC	CASSQDNGGLGYTF	.	.	TRBV4-2	TRBJ1-2
TGTGCCAGCAGCCCCACTCCCCGGGACAGGGACACCGAGCAGTACTTC	CASSPTPRDRDTEQYF	.	TRBD1	TRBV5-6	TRBJ2-7
TGTGCCAGCTCACCACCGAGGACAGCGTTCTATGGCTACACCTTC	CASSPPRTAFYGYTF	few	.	TRBV18	TRBJ1-2
TGTGCCAGCAGCCTCGATTCTTGGGACCAGTTCTTC	CASSLDSWDQFF	.	.	TRBV11-3	TRBJ2-1
TGTGCCAGCAGCAACATTGGGACTAGTAATGAGCAGTTCTTC	CASSNIGTSNEQFF	.	TRBD2	TRBV11-2	TRBJ2-1
TGTGCCAGCTCAGGACTAGCGGGAGGAGATACGCAGTATTTT	CASSGLAGGDTQYF	few	TRBD2	TRBV18	TRBJ2-3
TGTGCCAGCACACAAACAGGGCTTCTCGCCGAGCAGTACTTC	CASTQTGLLAEQYF	once	.	TRBV7-9	TRBJ2-7
TGTGCCTGGAGTGTGAGCCCCTACGAGCAGTACTTC	CAWSVSPYEQYF	few	.	TRBV30	TRBJ2-7
TGTGCCAGCAGCCCAGGACAGCTCTATGGCTACACCTTC	CASSPGQLYGYTF	.	.	TRBV14	TRBJ1-2
TGTGCCATCAGCTGGACAGGAAGCCCCATGAACACTGAAGCTTTCTTT	CAISWTGSPMNTEAFF	.	TRBD1	TRBV10-3	TRBJ1-1
TGTGCCAGCAGTTTCAGCGGGTTGAACACCGGGGAGCTGTTTTTT	CASSFSGLNTGELFF	.	.	TRBV27	TRBJ2-2
TGCGCCAGCAGCCAAGACTCTACTAGCGCGAGAATGGGCGAGCAGTACTTC	CASSQDSTSARMGEQYF	.	TRBD2	TRBV4-3	TRBJ2-7
TGTGCCAGTAAGGGGCACATGAACACTGAAGCTTTCTTT	CASKGHMNTEAFF	few	.	TRBV28	TRBJ1-1
TGTGCCTGTACGGGACAGGGAGAAGATACGCAGTATTTT	CACTGQGEDTQYF	.	TRBD1	TRBV27	TRBJ2-3
TGTGCCAGCAGTCTCCGTGCGGGAGGGGAGCAGTACTTC	CASSLRAGGEQYF	.	TRBD2	TRBV28	TRBJ2-7
TGTGCCAGCAGCTTGTGGACTAGCGGGACCAATGAGCAGTTCTTC	CASSLWTSGTNEQFF	few	TRBD2	TRBV7-2	TRBJ2-1
TGTGCCAGCAGTGAATTCGGAGGTATAACAAGGAACGAGCAGTACTTC	CASSEFGGITRNEQYF	.	.	TRBV25-1	TRBJ2-7
TGTGCCAGCAGCTTAAGGGGACAGACCCGAAGTACAGATACGCAGTATTTT	CASSLRGQTRSTDTQYF	.	TRBD1	TRBV7-2	TRBJ2-3
TGCAGCGTTGTTGGGTATGGCTACACCTTC	CSVVGYGYTF	.	.	TRBV29-1	TRBJ1-2
TGTGCCAGCAGCTCCGCGGGTAGCGGGGAGGGCAATGAGCAGTTCTTC	CASSSAGSGEGNEQFF	once	TRBD2	TRBV28	TRBJ2-1
TGTGCCAGCAGTTTCAGTCGGGGCGGGGAGCAGTTCTTC	CASSFSRGGEQFF	.	.	TRBV27	TRBJ2-1
TGCAGCGTTGAGGTGGCCTATAGCGGGAACGAGCAGTACTTC	CSVEVAYSGNEQYF	.	TRBD2	TRBV29-1	TRBJ2-7